Detailed here is one TCR beta chain. These data originate in a study of blood T cell repertoires in COVID-19. Background on the study: PBMCs, B-cell-depleted T cells, or T cells provided the cDNA or gDNA that made up the material.

As originally analysed: Scientists estimated how many nucleated cells there were by amplifying reference gene primers. This table comes from immunoSEQ multiplex PCR, and its TCRdb copy is limited to in-frame clones, with some not included. Clone size and V and J calls were adopted from that table, with D and trimming inferred from the DNA. The sample has fewer than 250,000 clones; roughly nine tenths are singletons. V shed 4 bases, J shed 0 bases, and the junction held 6 bases outside the gene matches. CDR1 and CDR2 (germline): SGHVS, FNYEAQ. This CDR3 contains 15 residues. This chain connects TRBV7-6 to TRBJ2-7; 7 nucleotides line up with TRBD1. The sequence was collected from a woman in her 70s with acute or convalescent COVID-19. The specimen was peripheral blood. The DNA of the CDR3 is TGTGCCAGCAGCTCCACCGGGACAGCCTCCTACGAGCAGTACTTC. This sequence encodes CASSSTGTASYEQYF.